These 30 T cell receptor beta chains were sequenced from one sample in a study of identical twins. TCRdb called the 5' RACE reads again in MiXCR, with one record for every CDR3 protein. The sample holds roughly 250,000 distinct CDR3 sequences; about 14% are singletons and the top ten take around 9.5%. Sequencing used memory (CD45RO+) T cells sorted from blood. These receptors originate from a woman aged 18-30 years in good health.

The chain couples TRBV5-8 to TRBJ2-5, with unresolved D. The V and J ends lost 8 bases and 4 bases respectively, with 15 bases between them. Germline-derived CDR1 and CDR2 are SGHTS and YDEGEE. The CDR3 totals 13 residues. The CDR3 sequence is CARGNRAPETQYF. CDR3 DNA sequence: TGTGCCAGGGGCAACCGGGCCCCAGAGACCCAGTACTTC.

This clonotype was picked up a small number of times. The J gene is TRBJ2-2, the V gene TRBV24-1; perhaps TRBD1 as D (6 bases). CDR3 size: 16 residues. Germline CDR1 KGHDR, CDR2 SFDVKD. Trimming removed 4 bases at V and 0 bases at J, with 11 bases between. For the CDR3, the DNA is TGTGCCACCAGTGACCCAAGACAGGCGAACACCGGGGAGCTGTTTTTT. It codes for CATSDPRQANTGELFF.

Many counts were recorded for this clonotype. This chain joins TRBV12-3 or TRBV12-4 and TRBJ1-3; the match to TRBD1 covers 8 bases. V trimming: 5 bases; J trimming: 2 bases; junction bases outside the gene matches: 8. There are 16 residues in the CDR3. The CDR3 here is CASSGEDRDPGNTIYF. The CDR3 DNA follows: TGTGCCAGCAGTGGGGAGGACAGGGACCCTGGAAACACCATATATTTT.

The sample holds a few counts of this clonotype. This sequence joins TRBV7-3 and TRBJ2-5; 13 bases are shared with TRBD2. Germline assignment: CDR1 SGHTA and CDR2 FQGTGA. The V gene end was trimmed by 8 bases and the J gene end by 5 bases; junction bases not matched to a gene: 8. The CDR3 extends over 15 amino acids. Here the CDR3 DNA reads TGTGCCAGCGCACGACTAGCGGGGGGCCGGGAGACCCAGTACTTC. It encodes CASARLAGGRETQYF. Combining the CDR3 with reference TRBV7-3 and TRBJ2-5 gives the whole variable domain GAGVSQTPSNKVTEKGKYVELRCDPISGHTALYWYRQSLGQGPEFLIYFQGTGAADDSGLPNDRFFAVRPEGSVSTLKIQRTERGDSAVYLCASARLAGGRETQYFGPGTRLLVL.

This clonotype was seen many times. The chain carries TRBV5-1 and TRBJ2-3, with a tentative D call TRBD1 (6 bases). V was trimmed by 4 bases and J by 1 base, leaving 10 bases between them. Germline CDR1 SGHRS, CDR2 YFSETQ. CDR3 length: 14 residues. CDR3 in DNA: TGCGCCAGCAGCGATCAGGGGCGCACAGATACGCAGTATTTT. It translates to CASSDQGRTDTQYF.

This clonotype appeared many times. The V and J genes are TRBV12-3 or TRBV12-4 and TRBJ2-7, with D hard to call. There are 11 residues in the CDR3. V was shortened by 3 bases and J by 8 bases, with 8 bases between the two germline ends. CDR3 loop: CASSFRLQQYF. The CDR3 region has the DNA TGTGCCAGCAGTTTCAGGCTGCAGCAGTACTTC.

This clonotype was seen only a few times. In nucleotides, the CDR3 is TGTGCCAGCACCTCACAGGAGTTCTCCTACAATGAGCAGTTCTTC. Translated: CASTSQEFSYNEQFF. The V call is TRBV7-9, the J call TRBJ2-1, with D perhaps TRBD1 (5 bases). Germline lookup yields CDR1 SEHNR and CDR2 FQNEAQ (reference sequence). The V and J ends lost 7 bases and 0 bases respectively, with 13 bases between them. The CDR3 sequence is 15 residues long. Filled out from reference TRBV7-9 and TRBJ2-1, the complete variable domain reads DTGVSQNPRHKITKRGQNVTFRCDPISEHNRLYWYRQTLGQGPEFLTYFQNEAQLEKSRLLSDRFSAERPKGSFSTLEIQRTEQGDSAMYLCASTSQEFSYNEQFFGPGTRLTVL.

The chain uses TRBV13 and TRBJ2-1; D is perhaps TRBD1 (6 bases). The V gene lost 0 bases and the J gene lost 8 bases, with 11 bases spanning the gap. Germline V gene lookup returns CDR1 PRHDT and CDR2 FYEKMQ (reference sequence). CDR3 length: 14 amino acids. The CDR3 DNA follows: TGTGCCAGCAGCTTAGGCCAGGGGTTCGATGAGCAGTTCTTC. It specifies CASSLGQGFDEQFF.

The rearrangement links TRBV19 to TRBJ1-1; D may be TRBD1 (6 bases). CDR1 LNHDA and CDR2 SQIVND come from the germline V gene (reference sequence). V was shortened by 4 bases and J by 1 base, with 7 bases between the two germline ends. The CDR3 is 13 residues long. The CDR3 is CASSKQGNTEAFF. The DNA of the CDR3 is TGTGCCAGTAGTAAACAGGGGAACACTGAAGCTTTCTTT.

This clonotype was counted only a few times. This sequence joins TRBV12-3 or TRBV12-4 and TRBJ2-7, with a weak D call TRBD1 (5 bases). Trimming left V 2 bases short and J 0 bases short, with 8 bases between. The CDR3 sequence is 14 residues long. CDR3 sequence reads: CASSLKGHSYEQYF. For the CDR3, the DNA is TGTGCCAGCAGTTTAAAGGGGCACTCCTACGAGCAGTACTTC.

This clonotype was seen ten or more times. The chain has TRBV12-3 or TRBV12-4 and TRBJ1-2; D might be TRBD1 (6 bases). This CDR3 is built from 15 residues. Trimming shortened V by 6 bases and J by 6 bases, and 20 bases separated the two germline ends. CDR3 in DNA: TGTGCCAGCAGCCCTCAAGGGGGTCCGAAACATGGCTACACCTTC. This codes for CASSPQGGPKHGYTF.

There are many counts of this clonotype. This chain connects TRBV29-1 to TRBJ2-1; D is unresolved. This CDR3 is 12 amino acids long. Germline CDR1 reads SQVTM; CDR2 reads ANQGSEA. The V gene lost 3 bases and the J gene lost 9 bases, with 12 bases spanning the gap. The CDR3 here is CSVESGRGEQFF. The CDR3 bases are TGCAGCGTTGAGTCCGGACGAGGTGAGCAGTTCTTC.

V and J are TRBV6-5 and TRBJ2-3; 9 bases map to TRBD2. CDR3 length equals 15 residues. CDR1 and CDR2 from the germline V gene are MNHEY and SVGAGI. V lost 0 bases to trimming and J lost 3 bases; unmatched junction nucleotides: 1. The CDR3 region has the DNA TGTGCCAGCAGTTACTCAGCGGGAGGAACAGATACGCAGTATTTT. This gives the protein CASSYSAGGTDTQYF.

The chain combines TRBV7-3 with TRBJ2-5; D gene uncertain. CDR1 and CDR2 (germline): SGHTA, FQGTGA. The CDR3 covers 14 residues. Trimming left V 1 base short and J 5 bases short, with 11 bases between. CDR3 residues: CASSLMMGFETQYF. The CDR3 bases are TGTGCCAGCAGCTTAATGATGGGTTTTGAGACCCAGTACTTC.

J is TRBJ2-1 and V is TRBV5-1, with TRBD1 identical over 7 bases. Unmatched junction bases numbered 7, after V lost 4 bases and J lost 6 bases. This CDR3 region has 14 residues. Germline loops: CDR1 SGHRS, CDR2 YFSETQ. The DNA of the CDR3 is TGCGCCAGCAGCCCAGGATCAGGGGGCAATGAGCAGTTCTTC. This translates into CASSPGSGGNEQFF.

This chain links TRBV9 with TRBJ1-2; 7 bases match TRBD1. Trimming cost V 4 bases and J 4 bases; bases outside gene matches: 7. CDR3 length: 14 residues. Germline V gene sequence: CDR1 SGDLS, CDR2 YYNGEE. The chain's CDR3 is CASSTQQGPYGYTF. The CDR3 nucleotides are TGTGCCAGCAGCACACAACAGGGGCCCTATGGCTACACCTTC.

This clonotype was observed at least ten times. CDR3 DNA sequence: TGCGCCAGCAGCGCCGAACAAGAGACCCAGTACTTC. Amino acid sequence: CASSAEQETQYF. The rearrangement joins TRBV5-1 to TRBJ2-5, with D unclear. The CDR3 loop spans 12 amino acids. Germline V CDR1 and CDR2: SGHRS, YFSETQ. The V end was cut by 4 bases, the J end by 2 bases, with 6 bases between.

This clonotype has at least ten counts. The chain employs TRBV2 and TRBJ1-1; D is possibly TRBD1 (5 bases). This CDR3 region has 13 residues. CDR1 and CDR2 from the germline V gene are SNHLY and FYNNEI. The V end lost 4 bases, the J end lost 10 bases, and 16 bases lay between the germline ends. CDR3 in DNA: TGTGCCAGCAGTGTACAGTGGGGGTTGGGAGCTTTCTTT. Its translation: CASSVQWGLGAFF.

The chain employs TRBV18 and TRBJ2-3; D is perhaps TRBD1 (6 bases). Looked up from germline, CDR1 is KGHSH and CDR2 is LQKENI. Trimming took 4 bases from V and 0 from J, leaving 8 bases between them. There are 14 residues in the CDR3. The CDR3 sequence: CASSRQASTDTQYF. The CDR3 DNA reads as TGTGCCAGCTCACGACAGGCTAGCACAGATACGCAGTATTTT.

This clonotype appeared many times. The rearrangement uses TRBV15 and TRBJ2-7; D perhaps matches TRBD2 (5 bases). The V gene's germline CDR1 is LNHNV and CDR2 YYDKDF (reference sequence). Between the trimmed V and J ends, which lost 0 bases and 4 bases, there was a span of 7 bases. This CDR3 has 13 amino acids. The CDR3 bases are TGTGCCACCAGCAGAGATACGGGATACGAGCAGTACTTC. This translates into CATSRDTGYEQYF.

This sequence joins TRBV20-1 and TRBJ2-4; 8 bases match TRBD1. J was trimmed by 8 bases and V by 5 bases; bases with no gene match: 2. The CDR3 is 11 residues long. Germline CDR1 is DFQATT and CDR2 is SNEGSKA (reference sequence). The CDR3, as DNA: TGCAGTGCTCTACAGGGGGACATTCAGTACTTC. It encodes CSALQGDIQYF.

This clonotype appeared a few times. The chain links TRBV6-2 or TRBV6-3 to TRBJ1-1, with 7 bases fitting TRBD1. CDR3 length: 13 amino acids. Germline V gene data show CDR1 as MNHEY and CDR2 as SVGEGT. V lost 6 bases, J lost 5 bases, and 6 bases stayed unmatched. CDR3 loop: CASSAAGQTEAFF. The CDR3 region has the DNA TGTGCCAGCAGCGCGGCGGGACAGACTGAAGCTTTCTTT.

The chain joins TRBV6-6 to TRBJ2-5; D may match TRBD1 or TRBD2 (6 bases each). The germline CDR1 and CDR2 sequences are MNHNY and SVGAGI (reference sequence). Trimming cost V 3 bases and J 10 bases, with 15 bases left between them. The CDR3 has 13 residues. CDR3 bases: TGTGCCAGCAGTTATAGTAACAAGGGGGGCCAGTACTTC. Its protein is CASSYSNKGGQYF.

This clonotype was observed a few times. The chain recombines TRBV7-9 with TRBJ2-1; 10 bases line up with TRBD2. J was trimmed by 5 bases and V by 5 bases; bases with no gene match: 6. In germline, CDR1 is SEHNR, CDR2 FQNEAQ (reference sequence). This CDR3 is 15 amino acids long. The CDR3 coding sequence is TGTGCCAGCAGCCAGGGACTAGCGAAACACAATGAGCAGTTCTTC. It yields the protein CASSQGLAKHNEQFF. Full variable domain (missing parts from reference TRBV7-9 and TRBJ2-1): DTGVSQNPRHKITKRGQNVTFRCDPISEHNRLYWYRQTLGQGPEFLTYFQNEAQLEKSRLLSDRFSAERPKGSFSTLEIQRTEQGDSAMYLCASSQGLAKHNEQFFGPGTRLTVL.

The chain carries TRBV12-3 or TRBV12-4 and TRBJ2-5, with 7 positions matching TRBD1. This CDR3 has 15 amino acids. The V segment lost 3 bases and the J segment 5 bases; nucleotides outside the gene matches: 9. The CDR3 DNA reads as TGTGCCAGCAGTTTTAAAGGGGGCGGGTGGGAGACCCAGTACTTC. It is translated as CASSFKGGGWETQYF.

This clonotype was observed a few times. V is TRBV9 and J is TRBJ2-5; tentative D call: TRBD2 (5 bases). The V end lost 0 bases, the J end lost 4 bases, and 10 bases lay between the germline ends. The CDR3 extends over 14 amino acids. Germline V gives CDR1 SGDLS, CDR2 YYNGEE. For the CDR3, the DNA is TGTGCCAGCAGCGTAGCGGGCGGACTAGAGACCCAGTACTTC. Its protein product is CASSVAGGLETQYF.

This clonotype was detected many times. This rearrangement joins TRBV5-1 to TRBJ1-5; D is unclear. Trimming took off 4 bases at V and 7 bases at J, with 12 bases between the two ends. This CDR3 region has 13 residues. Germline CDR1 and CDR2: SGHRS and YFSETQ. The CDR3 DNA reads TGCGCCAGCAGCGTGGACGGCCCGCAGCCCCAGCATTTT. Its protein product is CASSVDGPQPQHF.

V is TRBV10-3 and J is TRBJ2-1; either TRBD1 or TRBD2 may fit D (6 bases each). The germline V gene has CDR1 ENHRY and CDR2 SYGVKD. Deletions cut 6 bases from V and 4 bases from J, with 19 bases between. This CDR3 spans 16 amino acids. The CDR3 spells CAISQLWGDMYNEQFF. DNA for the CDR3: TGTGCCATCAGCCAGCTTTGGGGGGACATGTACAATGAGCAGTTCTTC.

The chain combines TRBV6-1 with TRBJ2-3; 10 positions match TRBD1. This CDR3 has 15 residues. V lost 5 bases and J lost 6; bases outside the gene matches: 8. The germline CDR1 and CDR2 sequences are MNHNS and SASEGT. The CDR3 loop reads CASSRGQGVFDTQYF. Here the CDR3 DNA reads TGTGCCAGCAGTCGAGGACAGGGGGTATTTGATACGCAGTATTTT.

This clonotype was counted a few times. The J gene is TRBJ1-2, the V gene TRBV12-3 or TRBV12-4; TRBD1 matches at 9 bases. V lost 2 bases to trimming and J lost 7 bases; unmatched junction nucleotides: 2. The CDR3 spans 13 residues. In nucleotides, the CDR3 is TGTGCCAGCAGTTTAATGGACAGGGGTGGCTACACCTTC. Amino acid sequence: CASSLMDRGGYTF.